A single sample gave rise to the 27 T cell receptor beta chains below, sequenced in a study of T cell responses to AZD1222 COVID-19 vaccine. Repertoires were generated with immunoSEQ multiplex PCR, while TCRdb's copy carries only in-frame clones and drops some. The data contain over 120,000 clones, about 92% of them seen just once; the ten biggest clones take up about 8.6%. The starting material was peripheral blood, obtained on day 0 of AZD1222 vaccination. All receptors derive from an adult in good health.

The chain recombines TRBV2 with TRBJ1-5; D unresolved. The germline V gene has CDR1 SNHLY and CDR2 FYNNEI. The CDR3 runs to 20 residues. V lost 0 bases, J lost 5 bases, and 26 bases lay in between. The CDR3 DNA reads as TGTGCCAGCAGTGAAGCGCTTCATTCGGTACAACTTGTGGGCCATCAGCCCCAGCATTTT. Its translation: CASSEALHSVQLVGHQPQHF.

This chain joins TRBV30 and TRBJ1-1; the D gene is possibly TRBD1 (6 bases). The CDR3 loop spans 12 amino acids. CDR1 and CDR2 (germline): GTSNPN, SVGIG (reference sequence). The V end was cut by 4 bases, the J end by 6 bases, with 12 bases between. The CDR3 DNA sequence: TGTGCCTGGACAGCAGGGGCGTCTGAAGCTTTCTTT. Amino acids: CAWTAGASEAFF.

This clone was recorded only once. The chain has TRBV9 and TRBJ2-7; D is unresolved. Germline loops: CDR1 SGDLS, CDR2 YYNGEE. Trimming cost V 6 bases and J 4 bases, with 20 bases left between them. The CDR3 is made up of 15 amino acids. The CDR3 DNA sequence: TGTGCCAGCACCCCCTACGGTGATCGCGGTTACGAGCAGTACTTC. It translates to CASTPYGDRGYEQYF. Based on the CDR3 plus reference TRBV9 and TRBJ2-7, the full variable domain is DSGVTQTPKHLITATGQRVTLRCSPRSGDLSVYWYQQSLDQGLQFLIQYYNGEERAKGNILERFSAQQFPDLHSELNLSSLELGDSALYFCASTPYGDRGYEQYFGPGTRLTVT.

The V and J genes are TRBV19 and TRBJ2-2, with a possible D match to TRBD2 (6 bases). With 10 bases removed from V and 6 bases from J, the gap between germline ends came to 30 bases. Looked up from germline, CDR1 is LNHDA and CDR2 is SQIVND (reference sequence). This CDR3 region has 18 residues. The CDR3 sequence is CATRKSLGWQGGAGELFF. CDR3 bases: TGTGCCACCCGGAAGTCCCTAGGGTGGCAGGGAGGCGCCGGGGAGCTGTTTTTT.

In nucleotides, the CDR3 is TGCGCCAGCAGCTTGGTTACTCTAACTGCTGAAGCTTTCTTT. It yields the protein CASSLVTLTAEAFF. The V and J genes are TRBV5-1 and TRBJ1-1; no clear D gene. Trimming left V 0 bases short and J 6 bases short, with 12 bases between. Germline V gives CDR1 SGHRS, CDR2 YFSETQ. The CDR3 runs to 14 residues.

The chain uses TRBV19 and TRBJ2-1, with no clear D. The germline V and J ends were trimmed by 6 bases and 4 bases, with 13 bases remaining between them. The CDR3 contains 14 residues. Germline V gives CDR1 LNHDA, CDR2 SQIVND (reference sequence). This chain's CDR3 is CASRTGPAYNEQFF. The CDR3 nucleotides read TGTGCCAGTAGAACCGGGCCAGCATACAATGAGCAGTTCTTC.

The rearrangement links TRBV7-8 to TRBJ1-1, with unresolved D. The CDR3 sequence is 14 residues long. In germline, CDR1 is SGHVS, CDR2 FQNEAQ. V was cut by 5 bases and J by 5 bases, with 15 bases left in between. CDR3 region: CASSAQSWVTEAFF. In nucleotides, the CDR3 is TGTGCCAGCAGCGCTCAAAGCTGGGTGACTGAAGCTTTCTTT.

The chain couples TRBV3-1 (or the pseudogene TRBV3-2) to TRBJ2-2; 8 bases are a match to TRBD1. Germline CDR1 is LGHDT and CDR2 is YNNKEL (reference sequence). Trimming cost V 4 bases and J 5 bases; bases outside gene matches: 0. The CDR3 is 13 amino acids. The CDR3 DNA reads TGTGCCAGCAGCCGGACAGGGACCGGGGAGCTGTTTTTT. It encodes CASSRTGTGELFF.

This sequence joins TRBV5-4 and TRBJ1-1; D is perhaps TRBD1 (6 bases). The CDR3 sequence is 15 residues long. CDR1 and CDR2 (germline): SGHNT, YYREEE (reference sequence). Trimming took 4 bases from V and 5 from J, leaving 18 bases between them. CDR3 bases: TGTGCCAGCAGCCCAAAGGGGGGGCTTGGAACTGAAGCTTTCTTT. Translated: CASSPKGGLGTEAFF.

This clone has just one count. The gene calls are TRBV13 and TRBJ2-3; 9 nucleotides match TRBD2. V shed 5 bases and J 1 base; nucleotides not matched to a gene: 10. This CDR3 is 17 amino acids long. Germline CDR1 is PRHDT and CDR2 is FYEKMQ (reference sequence). The CDR3: CASSVRTSETCTDTQYF. Written as DNA, the CDR3 is TGTGCCAGCAGCGTCCGGACTAGCGAGACCTGCACAGATACGCAGTATTTT.

This clone was seen once. The chain joins TRBV28 to TRBJ1-4; D is uncertain. Germline loops: CDR1 MDHEN, CDR2 SYDVKM. This CDR3 is 12 amino acids long. V lost 1 base and J lost 11, with 8 bases in between. CDR3 amino acids: CASSLSGSKLFF. CDR3 DNA: TGTGCCAGCAGTTTATCTGGTAGTAAACTGTTTTTT.

This chain joins TRBV4-2 and TRBJ1-5; TRBD1 is a possible D gene (5 bases). Looked up from germline, CDR1 is LGHNA and CDR2 is YNFKEQ. This CDR3 has 15 residues. Trimming removed 3 bases at V and 2 bases at J, with 11 bases between. CDR3 sequence: CASSQNPGRNQPQHF. As DNA, the CDR3 is TGTGCCAGCAGCCAGAACCCAGGGCGCAATCAGCCCCAGCATTTT.

The V and J genes are TRBV7-9 and TRBJ1-2, with 11 bases that match TRBD1. This CDR3 is built from 15 residues. The germline CDR1 and CDR2 sequences are SEHNR and FQNEAQ (reference sequence). V shed 1 base, J shed 8 bases, and the junction held 6 bases outside the gene matches. This CDR3 reads CASSLEDRGLRGYTF. In DNA, the CDR3 is TGTGCCAGCAGCTTAGAGGACAGGGGGCTACGGGGCTACACCTTC.

This chain joins TRBV6-2 or TRBV6-3 and TRBJ2-7; D ambiguous. This CDR3 contains 13 residues. V was shortened by 4 bases and J by 2 bases, with 9 bases between the two germline ends. Germline V gene lookup returns CDR1 MNHEY and CDR2 SVGEGT. The CDR3 loop reads CASSLWEPYEQYF. For the CDR3, the DNA is TGTGCCAGCAGTTTATGGGAACCCTACGAGCAGTACTTC.

The chain has TRBV6-6 and TRBJ2-1, with D unresolved. In germline, CDR1 is MNHNY, CDR2 SVGAGI (reference sequence). This CDR3 contains 14 residues. Trimming pared 6 bases from V and 0 bases from J, leaving 9 bases between. Here the CDR3 DNA reads TGTGCCAGCAGGGGAAGCAGCTCCTACAATGAGCAGTTCTTC. This translates into CASRGSSSYNEQFF.

The V gene is TRBV3-1 (or the pseudogene TRBV3-2), the J gene TRBJ1-2; perhaps TRBD1 as D (5 bases). The V end lost 4 bases, the J end lost 7 bases, and 16 bases lay between the germline ends. CDR1 is LGHDT, CDR2 YNNKEL, per germline (reference sequence). The CDR3 sequence is 14 residues long. CDR3 DNA: TGTGCCAGCAGCCGCCCTGGGGGGATAGGTGGCTACACCTTC. This translates into CASSRPGGIGGYTF.

Here the CDR3 DNA reads TGTGCCAGCTCAAAGATCACCGGGGCAACTAATGAAAAACTGTTTTTT. It yields the protein CASSKITGATNEKLFF. The chain couples TRBV19 to TRBJ1-4; D is ambiguous. V was cut by 9 bases and J by 0 bases, with 17 bases left in between. Germline values: CDR1 LNHDA, CDR2 SQIVND (reference sequence). The CDR3 loop spans 16 amino acids.

The chain uses TRBV6-6 and TRBJ1-1, with D maybe TRBD1 (6 bases). The germline CDR1 and CDR2 sequences are MNHNY and SVGAGI (reference sequence). Trimming cost V 6 bases and J 1 base, with 9 bases left between them. The CDR3 has 13 amino acids. Written as DNA, the CDR3 is TGTGCCAGCAGCACCAGGGGGAACACTGAAGCTTTCTTT. It codes for CASSTRGNTEAFF.

DNA of the CDR3: TGTGCCAGTAGTATGGGGATACGTGAAGCTTTCTTT. The encoded protein is CASSMGIREAFF. The chain has TRBV19 and TRBJ1-1; D remains ambiguous. CDR1 LNHDA and CDR2 SQIVND come from the germline V gene (reference sequence). V lost 3 bases, J lost 7 bases, and 9 bases lay in between. The length of the CDR3 is 12 residues.

The V and J genes are TRBV6-5 and TRBJ1-2, with D possibly matching TRBD1 (6 bases). This CDR3 contains 15 residues. The V gene lost 6 bases and the J gene lost 8 bases, with 22 bases spanning the gap. Germline V gives CDR1 MNHEY, CDR2 SVGAGI. The CDR3 sequence: CASSDKTGLFAGYTF. In nucleotides, the CDR3 is TGTGCCAGCAGCGACAAAACAGGGCTATTTGCCGGCTACACCTTC.

The rearrangement joins TRBV3-1 (or the pseudogene TRBV3-2) to TRBJ1-1; no definite D call. Between the trimmed V and J ends, which lost 0 bases and 10 bases, there was a span of 9 bases. In germline, CDR1 is LGHDT, CDR2 YNNKEL (reference sequence). This CDR3 is built from 12 residues. The CDR3 region is CASSQDKMTAFF. DNA of the CDR3: TGTGCCAGCAGCCAAGATAAGATGACAGCTTTCTTT.

The chain is built from TRBV7-9 and TRBJ1-3; 10 bases align to TRBD1. Germline loops: CDR1 SEHNR, CDR2 FQNEAQ (reference sequence). V lost 1 base, J lost 3 bases, and 9 bases stayed unmatched. The CDR3 extends over 18 amino acids. CDR3 protein: CASSLVGPGQGNGNTIYF. For the CDR3, the DNA is TGTGCCAGCAGCTTAGTGGGCCCGGGACAGGGGAATGGAAACACCATATATTTT.

The chain combines TRBV5-1 with TRBJ2-3; D gene ambiguous. V was cut by 4 bases and J by 0 bases, with 3 bases left in between. The CDR3 covers 12 residues. CDR1 is SGHRS and CDR2 is YFSETQ in the germline V gene. The CDR3 region has the DNA TGCGCCAGCAGCAAGAGCACAGATACGCAGTATTTT. Amino acids: CASSKSTDTQYF.

The V and J genes are TRBV29-1 and TRBJ1-1; no clear D gene. The V gene lost 5 bases and the J gene lost 5 bases, with 15 bases spanning the gap. This CDR3 comprises 13 residues. CDR1 and CDR2 from the germline V gene are SQVTM and ANQGSEA. The CDR3, as DNA: TGCAGCGTTCGGCCGAGACTCAAGACTGAAGCTTTCTTT. Protein: CSVRPRLKTEAFF. Based on the CDR3 plus reference TRBV29-1 and TRBJ1-1, the full variable domain is SAVISQKPSRDICQRGTSLTIQCQVDSQVTMMFWYRQQPGQSLTLIATANQGSEATYESGFVIDKFPISRPNLTFSTLTVSNMSPEDSSIYLCSVRPRLKTEAFFGQGTRLTVV.

V and J are TRBV6-1 and TRBJ1-6, with TRBD1 matching over 12 bases. Germline trimming cut 3 bases from V and 9 bases from J; bases unmatched to any gene: 0. Per the germline V gene, CDR1 is MNHNS and CDR2 is SASEGT. This CDR3 is 14 amino acids long. The CDR3, as DNA: TGTGCCAGCAGTGAGGGACAGGGGGCTTCACCCCTCCACTTT. Residues: CASSEGQGASPLHF.

This rearrangement joins TRBV5-4 to TRBJ2-1, with D possibly being TRBD1 (6 bases). CDR1 is SGHNT, CDR2 YYREEE, per germline (reference sequence). Trimming took 4 bases from V and 7 from J, leaving 12 bases between them. The CDR3 is made up of 13 amino acids. The CDR3 spells CASSVDSNNEQFF. The CDR3 DNA follows: TGTGCCAGCAGCGTGGACAGTAATAATGAGCAGTTCTTC.

This rearrangement joins TRBV30 to TRBJ1-1; 7 nucleotides match TRBD1. Germline V CDR1 and CDR2: GTSNPN, SVGIG (reference sequence). The V segment lost 2 bases and the J segment 10 bases; nucleotides outside the gene matches: 7. The CDR3 extends over 12 amino acids. The CDR3 loop reads CAWSTQGFSAFF. The CDR3 bases are TGTGCCTGGAGTACACAGGGGTTCTCAGCTTTCTTT.